This T cell receptor (beta chain) was sequenced in a study of T-cell memory formation after mild COVID-19 (dated by TCRdb to the early 2020s). Background on the whole study: TCR sequence clusters from the two donors were found to be largely donor specific. In two donors, T-cell clones that expanded and contracted after mild COVID-19 were followed by sequencing TCRalpha and TCRbeta repertoires longitudinally. Two young, previously healthy adult volunteers made up the cohort, one male and one female. Summary of the overall study and its limitations: Some responding clones were detected in pre-infection memory, suggesting pre-existing cross-reactive memory T cells joined the SARS-CoV-2 response. Only a couple of mild cases were covered in the study, and larger cohorts including severe cases with pre-infection samples were considered necessary. The second-wave clones that peaked on day 37 were not confirmed to be SARS-CoV-2 specific. Balanced CD4/CD8 phenotypes were observed for clones contracting from day 15 to 85, whereas a bias towards CD4+ was observed for a second wave of clones expanding from day 15 to 37. Contracting CD4+ clones turned up mainly in the CM and EM memory subsets, whereas EMRA was where CD8+ clones were enriched.

Concerning this clonotype: Its target antigen remains unknown. Base qualities are not provided; no much larger clone lies one nucleotide away.

PBMCs were isolated by Ficoll-Paque density gradient centrifugation. These reads were obtained on an Illumina NovaSeq 6000. cDNA libraries for TCRalpha and TCRbeta were prepared by 5'RACE using constant-segment primers, with sample barcodes and unique molecular identifiers added. Trizol reagent was used to extract RNA from every sample. The libraries were amplified in two PCR steps, and the second step added a second sample barcode and Illumina TruSeq adapters. Sequencing of the libraries was done on an Illumina NovaSeq, producing 2 x 150 bp paired-end reads. The original pipeline was this. With migec v1.2.7, reads were demultiplexed and then collapsed into UMI-guided consensus sequences. Using mixcr v2.1.11, the UMI consensuses were aligned to TRA and TRB V and J templates and assembled into clonotypes. Expanded or contracted clonotypes were those called significant by both edgeR and NoisET, with noise models trained on biological replicates. edgeR calls used a false discovery rate-adjusted p below 0.01 and a log2 fold-change threshold of 1. As an exploratory analysis of dynamics, max-normalized trajectories of the 1000 most abundant clonotypes were examined by PCA with hierarchical clustering. The CD4 or CD8 phenotype of responding clones was assigned using the separately sequenced CD4+ and CD8+ repertoires. TCRdb applied fastp at Q25 and MiXCR to the public reads, then kept only in-frame beta chains. Merged by CDR3 protein, the rows form single entries marked with the most common genes and DNA. In this record, the V and J calls reflect TCRdb's handling and not the investigators' own analysis. This sample gives about 430,000 distinct CDR3 sequences in total; about a sixth of them show up just once. Around a fifth of the sample belongs to the ten largest clones.

The sample consisted of PBMCs or a T cell subset sorted from them (not recorded which). The sequence came from a man younger than 35 who had mild COVID-19 (a few samples of this study predate the infection). The sample titles of this study are shuffled in the database, so cell type and time point are left out; the donor was told from shared clones.

The DNA sequence follows: TGTGCCAGCAGCGCCCGCACCCCAGATACGCAGTATTTT. Translated, this is CASSARTPDTQYF. The chain uses TRBV9 and TRBJ2-3; no confident D gene assignment can be made. V and J are truncated by 3 bases and 4 bases respectively, leaving an intervening sequence of 9 bases. CDR1 is given as SGDLS and CDR2 as YYNGEE, both from the germline V gene. The CDR3 measures 13 amino acids from cysteine to phenylalanine. Only the CDR3 DNA stays, 39 bases, in frame from base 1.